These 10 T cell receptor beta chains were sequenced from one sample in a study of blood T cell repertoires in COVID-19. Assay used: immunoSEQ multiplex PCR; TCRdb lists only in-frame clones, some missing. The sample lists tens of thousands of clones; about 71% were seen once. Sequenced input: peripheral blood. The source is a woman in her seventies with acute or convalescent COVID-19.

This clone was recorded only once. CDR3 residues: CATSRAFGGYQPQHF. The CDR3 DNA sequence: TGTGCCACCAGCAGAGCCTTCGGGGGGTATCAGCCCCAGCATTTT. The chain carries TRBV15 and TRBJ1-5; a possible D gene is TRBD1 (5 bases). Germline CDR1 LNHNV, CDR2 YYDKDF (reference sequence). The CDR3 consists of 15 residues. V shed 1 base and J shed 5 bases, with 12 bases lying between them.

The V and J genes are TRBV11-2 and TRBJ2-5; 13 nucleotides agree with TRBD2. The CDR3 runs 15 residues. After removal of 3 bases from V and 5 bases from J, the junction contained 3 bases not matched to a gene. Germline CDR1 SGHAT, CDR2 FQNNGV. The CDR3 reads CASSFTSGGAETQYF. The CDR3 DNA reads as TGTGCCAGCAGCTTCACTAGCGGGGGGGCGGAGACCCAGTACTTC.

This clone ranks as medium-sized (0.01 to 0.1%). The chain joins TRBV6-6 to TRBJ1-2, with D maybe TRBD1 (5 bases). The germline V gene encodes CDR1 MNHNY and CDR2 SVGAGI (reference sequence). This CDR3 has 15 amino acids. V was cut by 5 bases and J by 7 bases, with 20 bases left in between. CDR3 in amino acids: CASSPSDTTLRGYTF. The CDR3 bases are TGTGCCAGCAGTCCGTCGGACACCACGTTACGTGGCTACACCTTC.

Only a few counts were recorded for this clone. J is TRBJ1-5 and V is TRBV9; D perhaps matches TRBD1 (5 bases). The CDR3 has 14 residues. V was cut by 3 bases and J by 8 bases, with 15 bases left in between. The germline V gene encodes CDR1 SGDLS and CDR2 YYNGEE. CDR3 sequence: CASSGVGGNEPQHF. The CDR3 coding sequence is TGTGCCAGCAGCGGGGTCGGGGGGAACGAGCCCCAGCATTTT.

The chain links TRBV5-5 to TRBJ2-4; TRBD1 aligns across 10 bases. This CDR3 comprises 16 residues. CDR1 and CDR2 from the germline V gene are SGHKS and YYEKEE (reference sequence). V lost 0 bases, J lost 6 bases, and 6 bases stayed unmatched. The DNA for the CDR3 is TGTGCCAGCAGCTTGGTGGGGGACAGGGGACGAAACATTCAGTACTTC. This sequence encodes CASSLVGDRGRNIQYF.

The table lists this clone with many counts. The chain has TRBV5-4 and TRBJ2-2, with a tentative D call TRBD1 (6 bases). The CDR3 consists of 16 residues. Germline CDR1 is SGHNT and CDR2 is YYREEE (reference sequence). Trimming left V 0 bases short and J 0 bases short, with 9 bases between. Written as DNA, the CDR3 is TGTGCCAGCAGCTTGGAGCAGGGGACGAACACCGGGGAGCTGTTTTTT. Translated: CASSLEQGTNTGELFF. Drawing the rest from reference TRBV5-4 and TRBJ2-2, the complete variable domain is ETGVTQSPTHLIKTRGQQVTLRCSSQSGHNTVSWYQQALGQGPQFIFQYYREEENGRGNFPPRFSGLQFPNYSSELNVNALELDDSALYLCASSLEQGTNTGELFFGEGSRLTVL.

The genes are TRBV7-9 and TRBJ2-5; D gene uncertain. The germline V gene encodes CDR1 SEHNR and CDR2 FQNEAQ (reference sequence). The V end lost 3 bases, the J end lost 5 bases, and 4 bases lay between the germline ends. The CDR3 spans 11 residues. The chain's CDR3 is CASSLYETQYF. Here the CDR3 DNA reads TGTGCCAGCAGCTTGTATGAGACCCAGTACTTC.

The genes are TRBV5-1 and TRBJ2-2; TRBD2 matches 8 bases. Per the germline V gene, CDR1 is SGHRS and CDR2 is YFSETQ. The CDR3 is made up of 14 amino acids. The V gene end was trimmed by 3 bases and the J gene end by 6 bases; junction bases not matched to a gene: 4. For the CDR3, the DNA is TGCGCCAGCAGCTCCGGGGGGGCGGCCGGGGAGCTGTTTTTT. Encoded protein: CASSSGGAAGELFF.

The rearrangement joins TRBV29-1 to TRBJ2-3; D perhaps matches TRBD2 (7 bases). Trimming took 3 bases from V and 2 from J, leaving 12 bases between them. The length of the CDR3 is 14 residues. Germline CDR1 is SQVTM and CDR2 is ANQGSEA. CDR3 sequence (DNA): TGCAGCGTTGAGGGGGGGGCCTTCACAGATACGCAGTATTTT. Encoded protein: CSVEGGAFTDTQYF.

The chain combines TRBV9 with TRBJ2-1; TRBD2 agrees at 11 bases. This CDR3 is built from 18 residues. V lost 0 bases and J lost 4; bases outside the gene matches: 9. Per germline, CDR1 SGDLS and CDR2 YYNGEE. The DNA of the CDR3 is TGTGCCAGCAGCGTAGCTCAGTCCGGGACTAGCGGATACAATGAGCAGTTCTTC. Translating it yields CASSVAQSGTSGYNEQFF.